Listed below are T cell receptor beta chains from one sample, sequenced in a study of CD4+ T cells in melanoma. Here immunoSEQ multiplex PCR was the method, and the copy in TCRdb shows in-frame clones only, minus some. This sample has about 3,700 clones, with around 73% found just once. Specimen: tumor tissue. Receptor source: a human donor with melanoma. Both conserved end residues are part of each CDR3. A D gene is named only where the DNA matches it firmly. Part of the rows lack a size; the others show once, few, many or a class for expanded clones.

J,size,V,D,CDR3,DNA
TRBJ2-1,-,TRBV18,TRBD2,CASSPRLAGAYSYNEQFF,TGTGCCAGCTCACCAAGACTAGCGGGAGCGTATTCCTACAATGAGCAGTTCTTC
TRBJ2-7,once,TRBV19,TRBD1,CASRLSGQGAYEQYF,TGTGCCAGTAGACTGTCCGGACAGGGAGCCTACGAGCAGTACTTC
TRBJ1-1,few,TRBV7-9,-,CASSLGGGLDTEAFF,TGTGCCAGCAGCTTAGGCGGAGGGTTGGACACTGAAGCTTTCTTT
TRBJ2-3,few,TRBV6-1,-,CASSEDTGGTTDTQYF,TGTGCCAGCAGTGAAGACACCGGGGGAACCACAGATACGCAGTATTTT
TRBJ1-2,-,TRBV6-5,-,CASRQLGVNYGYTF,TGTGCCAGCAGACAATTAGGGGTGAACTATGGCTACACCTTC
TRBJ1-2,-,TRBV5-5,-,CASSLQAGYYGYTF,TGTGCCAGCAGCTTGCAGGCAGGGTACTATGGCTACACCTTC
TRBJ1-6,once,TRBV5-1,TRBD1,CASSPMDRPPLHF,TGCGCCAGCAGCCCCATGGACAGGCCACCCCTCCACTTT
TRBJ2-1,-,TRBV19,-,CASSIVNEQFF,TGTGCCAGTAGTATAGTCAATGAGCAGTTCTTC
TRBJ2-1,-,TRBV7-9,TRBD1,CASSPQGAAEQFF,TGTGCCAGCAGCCCACAGGGGGCTGCTGAGCAGTTCTTC
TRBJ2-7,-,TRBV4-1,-,CASSQNPGPNYEQYF,TGCGCCAGCAGCCAAAACCCCGGGCCGAACTACGAGCAGTACTTC
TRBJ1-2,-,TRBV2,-,CASSAGQIYGYTF,TGTGCCAGCAGCGCGGGGCAGATCTATGGCTACACCTTC
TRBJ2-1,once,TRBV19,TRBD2,CASNSQGTSGPYNEQFF,TGTGCCAGTAATAGTCAGGGGACTAGCGGACCTTACAATGAGCAGTTCTTC
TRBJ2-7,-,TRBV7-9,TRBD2,CASSSGTSGIYYEQYF,TGTGCCAGCAGCTCCGGGACTAGCGGGATTTACTACGAGCAGTACTTC
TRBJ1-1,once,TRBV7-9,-,CASSFSSLNTEAFF,TGTGCCAGCAGCTTTAGCTCTTTGAACACTGAAGCTTTCTTT
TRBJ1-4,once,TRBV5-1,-,CASSLSGRPTNEKLFF,TGCGCCAGCAGCTTATCGGGCCGCCCAACTAATGAAAAACTGTTTTTT
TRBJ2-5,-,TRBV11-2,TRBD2,CASSLNVLAGETQYF,TGTGCCAGCAGCTTAAACGTACTAGCGGGAGAGACCCAGTACTTC
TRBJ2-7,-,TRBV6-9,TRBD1,CASSYRGQESFEQYF,TGTGCCAGCAGTTATCGGGGACAGGAGTCTTTCGAGCAGTACTTC
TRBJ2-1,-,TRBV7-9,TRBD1,CASSSDRGRDNEQFF,TGTGCCAGCAGCTCGGACAGGGGTAGGGACAATGAGCAGTTCTTC
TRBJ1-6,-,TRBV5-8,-,CASSLSSGRGNSPLHF,TGTGCCAGCAGCTTGAGCTCCGGACGGGGGAATTCACCCCTCCACTTT
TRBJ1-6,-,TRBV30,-,CAWSDGYRTSSYNSPLHF,TGTGCCTGGAGTGACGGATACAGAACGAGCTCCTATAATTCACCCCTCCACTTT
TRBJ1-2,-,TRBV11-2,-,CASSQAAGYTF,TGTGCCAGCAGCCAAGCCGCAGGCTACACCTTC
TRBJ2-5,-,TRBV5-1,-,CASSPTAPGGSGTQYF,TGCGCCAGCAGCCCCACCGCCCCGGGGGGCTCGGGGACCCAGTACTTC
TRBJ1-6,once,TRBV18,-,CASSPSGALNSPLHF,TGTGCCAGCTCACCCAGCGGGGCCCTTAATTCACCCCTCCACTTT
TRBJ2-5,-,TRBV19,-,CASSSPGRQTQYF,TGTGCCAGTAGTAGCCCAGGGCGGCAGACCCAGTACTTC
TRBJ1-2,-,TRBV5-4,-,CASSPASVSNYGYTF,TGTGCCAGCAGCCCGGCTAGTGTGTCTAACTATGGCTACACCTTC
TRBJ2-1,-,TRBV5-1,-,CASSWGGGMYNEQFF,TGCGCCAGCAGCTGGGGTGGCGGAATGTACAATGAGCAGTTCTTC
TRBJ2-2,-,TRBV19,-,CASSTSVSGELFF,TGTGCCAGTAGTACGTCGGTTTCCGGGGAGCTGTTTTTT
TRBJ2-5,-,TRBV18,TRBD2,CASSRTSGPRYQETQYF,TGTGCCAGCTCTCGGACTAGCGGACCTCGGTACCAAGAGACCCAGTACTTC
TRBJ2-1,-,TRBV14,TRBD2,CASSQASSGRTGQFF,TGTGCCAGCAGCCAAGCTAGTAGCGGGAGGACAGGGCAGTTCTTC
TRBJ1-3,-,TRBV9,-,CASSVLTEDTIYF,TGTGCCAGCAGCGTTTTAACAGAAGACACCATATATTTT
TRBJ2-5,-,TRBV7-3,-,CASSLNPGGKETQYF,TGTGCCAGCAGCTTAAATCCCGGGGGAAAAGAGACCCAGTACTTC
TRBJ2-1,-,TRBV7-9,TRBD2,CASSPPGLALFNEQFF,TGTGCCAGCAGCCCCCCTGGACTAGCGCTTTTCAATGAGCAGTTCTTC
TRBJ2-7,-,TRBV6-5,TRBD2,CASRPIAGPYEQYF,TGTGCCAGCAGACCCATAGCGGGACCCTACGAGCAGTACTTC
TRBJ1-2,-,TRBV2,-,CASSEGQEYYGYTF,TGTGCCAGCAGTGAAGGGCAGGAATACTATGGCTACACCTTC
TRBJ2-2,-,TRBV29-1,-,CSASGSLMDGELFF,TGCAGCGCCTCGGGATCCCTAATGGACGGGGAGCTGTTTTTT
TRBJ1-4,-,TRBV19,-,CASSTPKGLNEKLFF,TGTGCCAGTAGTACACCAAAAGGCCTAAATGAAAAACTGTTTTTT
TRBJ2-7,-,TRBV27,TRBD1,CASGQGVLEQYF,TGTGCCAGCGGACAGGGGGTACTAGAGCAGTACTTC
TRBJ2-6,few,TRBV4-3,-,CASSHGFSGANVLTF,TGCGCCAGCAGCCATGGTTTCTCTGGGGCCAACGTCCTGACTTTC
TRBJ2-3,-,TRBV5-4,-,CASSLEPGPRTDTQYF,TGTGCCAGCAGCTTGGAACCAGGGCCCCGCACAGATACGCAGTATTTT
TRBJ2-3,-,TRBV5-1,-,CASSLEPRGTDTQYF,TGCGCCAGCAGCTTGGAACCTCGAGGCACAGATACGCAGTATTTT
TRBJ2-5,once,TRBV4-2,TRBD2,CASSQDTTSGVSVRETQYF,TGTGCCAGCAGCCAAGATACCACTAGCGGGGTAAGCGTTCGAGAGACCCAGTACTTC
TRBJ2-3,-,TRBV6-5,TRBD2,CASSYRAGTTDTQYF,TGTGCCAGCAGTTACAGAGCGGGGACTACAGATACGCAGTATTTT
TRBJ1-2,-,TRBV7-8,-,CASSFGTLNSNYGYTF,TGTGCCAGCAGCTTTGGGACACTTAATTCTAACTATGGCTACACCTTC
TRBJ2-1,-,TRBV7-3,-,CASSLAADSYNEQFF,TGTGCCAGCAGCTTAGCCGCGGACTCCTACAATGAGCAGTTCTTC
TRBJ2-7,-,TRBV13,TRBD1,CASSLGDRGRVVGYEQYF,TGTGCCAGCAGCTTAGGGGACAGGGGGCGCGTGGTGGGATACGAGCAGTACTTC
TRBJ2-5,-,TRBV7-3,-,CASSLTGEETQYF,TGTGCCAGCAGCTTAACAGGAGAAGAGACCCAGTACTTC
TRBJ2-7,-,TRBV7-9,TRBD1,CASSQGRQGNYEQYF,TGCGCCAGCAGCCAAGGTCGACAGGGCAACTACGAGCAGTACTTC
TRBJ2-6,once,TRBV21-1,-,CASSTLTAGCSGANVLTF,TGTGCCAGCAGCACCCTGACAGCCGGATGCTCTGGGGCCAACGTCCTGACTTTC
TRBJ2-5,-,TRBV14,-,CASSQGSPVQETQYF,TGTGCCAGCAGCCAAGGTTCCCCGGTGCAAGAGACCCAGTACTTC
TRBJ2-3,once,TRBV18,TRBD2,CASRTSGGGTDTQYF,TGTGCCAGTAGGACTAGCGGGGGCGGCACAGATACGCAGTATTTT
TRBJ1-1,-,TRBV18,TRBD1,CASSLGTADSEAFF,TGTGCCAGCTCCCTCGGGACAGCCGACTCTGAAGCTTTCTTT
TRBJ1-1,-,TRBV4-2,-,CASSQDSYENTEAFF,TGTGCCAGCAGCCAAGATAGTTACGAGAACACTGAAGCTTTCTTT